Listed below are T cell receptor beta chains from one sample, sequenced in a study of cytomegalovirus exposure and HLA in healthy donors. Some clones are missing from TCRdb's copy, which holds only in-frame ones; the method was immunoSEQ multiplex PCR. The sample lists about 110,000 clones; 73% were seen once. The sample consisted of PBMCs. The receptors shown here come from a man in his forties or fifties in good health and CMV-seronegative. Each CDR3 is given with its conserved first and last residue. Each record gives: CDR3 protein, CDR3 length, V gene, J gene.

CDR3: CASSLPGVYSPLHF
length: 14
V: TRBV27
J: TRBJ1-6

CDR3: CSVAGQKATEAFF
length: 13
V: TRBV29-1
J: TRBJ1-1

CDR3: CASSSTGTSLREQFF
length: 15
V: TRBV13
J: TRBJ2-1

CDR3: CASSLIQQETQYF
length: 13
V: TRBV5-6
J: TRBJ2-5

CDR3: CASTMGLMNTGELFF
length: 15
V: TRBV28
J: TRBJ2-2

CDR3: CASSSRTHGEQYF
length: 13
V: TRBV4-1
J: TRBJ2-7

CDR3: CASTEVLGALASNTGELFF
length: 19
V: TRBV4-1
J: TRBJ2-2

CDR3: CASSDRETVLETQYF
length: 15
V: TRBV5-6
J: TRBJ2-5

CDR3: CASSSGQGISYEQYF
length: 15
V: TRBV5-1
J: TRBJ2-7

CDR3: CASSDSGGEQFF
length: 12
V: TRBV6-4
J: TRBJ2-1